The rows below give T cell receptor beta chains drawn from one sample of a study of radiotherapy plus CTLA-4 blockade in lung cancer. Sequenced by immunoSEQ multiplex PCR; TCRdb stores in-frame clones only, minus some. The repertoire holds approximately 70,000 clones, with approximately 76% as singletons. The starting material was peripheral blood, obtained from a patient treated with radiotherapy plus ipilimumab. All receptors come from a human donor with non-small cell lung cancer whose response to radiotherapy plus ipilimumab could not be evaluated. Some clones in this sample may be carry-over from other donors' samples. Both conserved end residues are part of each CDR3. The order of the fields is CDR3 protein, CDR3 DNA, clone size, D gene, V gene, J gene, CDR3 length. A D gene is named only where the DNA matches it firmly. Rows give clone size only sometimes, using once, few, many, or a class for an expanded clone.

CDR3 protein: CASSLTRDTNEQFF
CDR3 DNA: TGTGCCAGCTCACTCACACGGGACACCAATGAGCAGTTCTTC
clone size: once
D gene: .
V gene: TRBV18
J gene: TRBJ2-1
CDR3 length: 14

CDR3 protein: CSVAASGGTTYEQYF
CDR3 DNA: TGCAGCGTTGCGGCTAGCGGGGGGACTACCTACGAGCAGTACTTC
clone size: .
D gene: TRBD2
V gene: TRBV29-1
J gene: TRBJ2-7
CDR3 length: 15

CDR3 protein: CASSRFGRETQYF
CDR3 DNA: TGTGCCAGCAGCCGATTCGGGAGGGAGACCCAGTACTTC
clone size: .
D gene: TRBD2
V gene: TRBV5-6
J gene: TRBJ2-5
CDR3 length: 13

CDR3 protein: CASSPAGTDYEQYF
CDR3 DNA: TGTGCCAGCAGCCCCGCCGGGACAGACTACGAGCAGTACTTC
clone size: .
D gene: TRBD1
V gene: TRBV9
J gene: TRBJ2-7
CDR3 length: 14

CDR3 protein: CASSPRVGAAPEAFF
CDR3 DNA: TGTGCCAGCAGCCCCCGAGTAGGGGCAGCACCTGAAGCTTTCTTT
clone size: .
D gene: .
V gene: TRBV9
J gene: TRBJ1-1
CDR3 length: 15

CDR3 protein: CASSLDGGGTEAFF
CDR3 DNA: TGCGCCAGCAGCTTGGATGGGGGGGGCACTGAAGCTTTCTTT
clone size: .
D gene: .
V gene: TRBV5-1
J gene: TRBJ1-1
CDR3 length: 14

CDR3 protein: CASSGGTGNYGYTF
CDR3 DNA: TGTGCCAGCAGTGGGGGGACAGGTAACTATGGCTACACCTTC
clone size: .
D gene: TRBD1
V gene: TRBV6-1
J gene: TRBJ1-2
CDR3 length: 14

CDR3 protein: CASSPRTSGGAYEQFF
CDR3 DNA: TGTGCCAGCAGCCCGCGGACTAGCGGGGGGGCCTATGAGCAGTTCTTC
clone size: few
D gene: TRBD2
V gene: TRBV7-9
J gene: TRBJ2-1
CDR3 length: 16

CDR3 protein: CASSFTGGETQYF
CDR3 DNA: TGTGCCAGCAGCTTTACAGGCGGCGAGACCCAGTACTTC
clone size: .
D gene: .
V gene: TRBV5-6
J gene: TRBJ2-5
CDR3 length: 13

CDR3 protein: CASRRQGFGGYTF
CDR3 DNA: TGTGCCAGTAGACGACAGGGCTTCGGCGGCTACACCTTC
clone size: .
D gene: TRBD1
V gene: TRBV19
J gene: TRBJ1-2
CDR3 length: 13

CDR3 protein: CASSFRGGTGTGSYEQYF
CDR3 DNA: TGCGCCAGCAGCTTCAGGGGGGGAACCGGGACAGGCAGCTACGAGCAGTACTTC
clone size: once
D gene: .
V gene: TRBV5-1
J gene: TRBJ2-7
CDR3 length: 18

CDR3 protein: CAWSVSNEQYF
CDR3 DNA: TGTGCCTGGAGTGTCTCTAACGAGCAGTACTTC
clone size: .
D gene: .
V gene: TRBV30
J gene: TRBJ2-7
CDR3 length: 11

CDR3 protein: CASSLRDNEQFF
CDR3 DNA: TGCGCCAGCAGCTTACGGGACAATGAGCAGTTCTTC
clone size: .
D gene: .
V gene: TRBV5-1
J gene: TRBJ2-1
CDR3 length: 12

CDR3 protein: CAISEWGDGGNQPQHF
CDR3 DNA: TGTGCCATCAGTGAGTGGGGGGACGGGGGGAATCAGCCCCAGCATTTT
clone size: .
D gene: .
V gene: TRBV10-3
J gene: TRBJ1-5
CDR3 length: 16

CDR3 protein: CASSFRQVNTEAFF
CDR3 DNA: TGTGCCAGCAGTTTCAGACAGGTGAACACTGAAGCTTTCTTT
clone size: .
D gene: .
V gene: TRBV27
J gene: TRBJ1-1
CDR3 length: 14